The 3 T cell receptor beta chains presented below share a single source sample, sequenced in a study of T cells in Graves' hyperthyroidism and ophthalmopathy. What was amplified from RNA transcripts were TCR beta CDR3 regions. The primer set for the first-round RT-PCR of the TCR CDR3 was HTBI. TCRdb reprocessed the multiplex PCR reads with MiXCR, giving one entry per CDR3 protein. The table lists under 650,000 distinct CDR3 sequences, about 17% of them singletons. Input material: blood. These TCRs come from a woman in her 30s with Graves' hyperthyroidism.

This chain uses TRBV19 with TRBJ1-5; unclear D gene. Germline V CDR1 and CDR2: LNHDA, SQIVND (reference sequence). This CDR3 has 15 amino acids. The germline V and J ends were trimmed by 6 bases and 0 bases, with 12 bases remaining between them. CDR3 loop: CASSWSLYSNQPQHF. In nucleotides, the CDR3 is TGTGCCAGTAGCTGGAGTCTATATAGCAATCAGCCCCAGCATTTT. The full variable domain, in which reference TRBV19 and TRBJ1-5 provide the parts outside the CDR3, is DGGITQSPKYLFRKEGQNVTLSCEQNLNHDAMYWYRQDPGQGLRLIYYSQIVNDFQKGDIAEGYSVSREKKESFPLTVTSAQKNPTAFYLCASSWSLYSNQPQHFGDGTRLSIL.

J is TRBJ1-3 and V is TRBV25-1; D gene uncertain. In germline, CDR1 is MGHDK, CDR2 SYGVNS. The V and J ends lost 3 bases and 0 bases respectively, with 9 bases between them. This CDR3 has 15 amino acids. This CDR3 is CASSEGSYSGNTIYF. CDR3 in DNA: TGTGCCAGCAGTGAGGGATCCTACTCTGGAAACACCATATATTTT. Complete variable domain (other parts from reference TRBV25-1 and TRBJ1-3): EADIYQTPRYLVIGTGKKITLECSQTMGHDKMYWYQQDPGMELHLIHYSYGVNSTEKGDLSSESTVSRIRTEHFPLTLESARPSHTSQYLCASSEGSYSGNTIYFGEGSWLTVV.

This clonotype was seen only a few times. The chain links TRBV5-1 to TRBJ2-1, with 11 bases identical to TRBD2. CDR3 length: 17 residues. The V and J ends lost 2 bases and 7 bases, in that order; junction bases with no gene match: 11. The V gene's germline CDR1 is SGHRS and CDR2 YFSETQ. CDR3 amino acids: CASSLLIAGGPGNEQFF. Here the CDR3 DNA reads TGCGCCAGCAGCTTACTAATAGCGGGAGGGCCGGGTAATGAGCAGTTCTTC.